The entry below describes one T cell receptor (beta chain). The antigen is undetermined. The sample comes from a study of siplizumab effects on memory and regulatory T cells. The repertoire was sequenced with immunoSEQ multiplex PCR; TCRdb's copy has only in-frame clones and lacks some. Among about 85,000 clones listed, about 95% were seen once. V dropped 5 bases and J dropped 6 bases, with 13 bases sitting between them. This CDR3 has 14 amino acids. Germline-derived CDR1 and CDR2 are MNHEY and SVGAGI. Study outcomes and limitations: It was not possible to assign a naive or memory phenotype to roughly 75-97% of proliferating CD4+ or CD8+ clones. Siplizumab brought about a significant reduction in alloreactive sequences traceable to unstimulated CD4+ memory cells.

The sequencing sample was made of CD8+ T cells sorted from blood. The receptor was isolated from a human donor in good health. The chain employs TRBV6-5 and TRBJ2-2; D gene ambiguous. CDR3 loop: CASSGNTFPGELFF. CDR3 nucleotides: TGTGCCAGCAGTGGAAACACGTTTCCCGGGGAGCTGTTTTTT.